These 24 T cell receptor beta chains came from one sample sequenced in a study of blood T cell repertoires in COVID-19. Data came from immunoSEQ multiplex PCR; TCRdb stores just in-frame clones and leaves some out. The data contain 270,000 or so clones, roughly 89% of them seen just once; the ten biggest clones take up 3%. Material: peripheral blood. These receptors came from a young woman with active or convalescent COVID-19.

The chain has TRBV6-5 and TRBJ2-1; D perhaps matches TRBD1 (5 bases). CDR3 length: 15 amino acids. CDR1 is MNHEY and CDR2 is SVGAGI in the germline V gene. V lost 0 bases, J lost 4 bases, and 10 bases lay in between. The CDR3 region is CASSYSVTAYNEQFF. DNA for the CDR3: TGTGCCAGCAGTTACTCGGTGACAGCTTACAATGAGCAGTTCTTC.

V usage is TRBV7-9 and J usage is TRBJ2-3, with D tentatively TRBD2 (6 bases). Germline V gives CDR1 SEHNR, CDR2 FQNEAQ (reference sequence). This CDR3 is built from 16 residues. The germline V and J ends were trimmed by 5 bases and 1 base, with 16 bases remaining between them. In DNA, the CDR3 is TGTGCCAGCAGCCTATGGTCTAGCGTTGGCACAGATACGCAGTATTTT. Its translation: CASSLWSSVGTDTQYF.

Only one count was recorded for this clone. V usage is TRBV4-3 and J usage is TRBJ2-7; TRBD2 might be the D (6 bases). The CDR3 covers 16 residues. V lost 0 bases, J lost 7 bases, and 19 bases lay in between. CDR1 and CDR2 (germline): LGHNA, YSLEER. The CDR3 sequence: CASSQDRGAGWGEQYF. The CDR3 DNA is TGCGCCAGCAGCCAAGATCGCGGGGCGGGGTGGGGAGAGCAGTACTTC.

CDR3 sequence reads: CASSTDRGSETQYF. The DNA for the CDR3 is TGTGCCAGCAGTACTGACAGGGGGTCAGAGACCCAGTACTTC. The V call is TRBV6-5, the J call TRBJ2-5; the match to TRBD1 covers 9 bases. The CDR3 covers 14 residues. Germline loops: CDR1 MNHEY, CDR2 SVGAGI. The V and J ends lost 5 bases and 4 bases, in that order; junction bases with no gene match: 5.

The chain uses TRBV24-1 and TRBJ1-2; D is possibly TRBD1 (5 bases). The V gene lost 3 bases and the J gene lost 3 bases, with 10 bases spanning the gap. Germline V CDR1 and CDR2: KGHDR, SFDVKD. The CDR3 is 14 residues long. The CDR3 coding sequence is TGTGCCACCAGTGATCCGAACAGGTACTATGGCTACACCTTC. Amino acids: CATSDPNRYYGYTF.

The gene calls are TRBV18 and TRBJ2-5; possible D gene TRBD1, 7 bases. This CDR3 has 16 amino acids. V gave up 2 bases and J gave up 2 bases, with 15 bases separating them. The germline gives CDR1 KGHSH, CDR2 LQKENI. As DNA, the CDR3 is TGTGCCAGCTCACCAGGGGCAGGGGGAGGTCAAGAGACCCAGTACTTC. Its protein is CASSPGAGGGQETQYF. Filled out from reference TRBV18 and TRBJ2-5, the complete variable domain reads NAGVMQNPRHLVRRRGQEARLRCSPMKGHSHVYWYRQLPEEGLKFMVYLQKENIIDESGMPKERFSAEFPKEGPSILRIQQVVRGDSAAYFCASSPGAGGGQETQYFGPGTRLLVL.

This clone appeared a few times. The chain couples TRBV7-9 to TRBJ2-7, with TRBD1 identical over 8 bases. The CDR3 contains 15 residues. Germline trimming cut 1 base from V and 7 bases from J; bases unmatched to any gene: 9. Germline V gene sequence: CDR1 SEHNR, CDR2 FQNEAQ (reference sequence). The CDR3 sequence is CASSLGWTGRREQYF. The DNA for the CDR3 is TGTGCCAGCAGCTTAGGGTGGACAGGGCGAAGGGAGCAGTACTTC.

The chain couples TRBV10-3 to TRBJ1-2, with 7 bases fitting TRBD1. CDR1 and CDR2 from the germline V gene are ENHRY and SYGVKD. CDR3 length: 11 amino acids. Losses at the gene ends were 8 bases for V and 8 bases for J; bases not matched to a gene: 5. CDR3 protein: CAIGTGEGYTF. The CDR3, as DNA: TGTGCCATCGGAACAGGGGAAGGCTACACCTTC.

The rearrangement uses TRBV12-3 or TRBV12-4 and TRBJ2-5, with a weak D call TRBD1 (5 bases). The CDR3 runs 13 residues. V was trimmed by 6 bases and J by 5 bases, leaving 13 bases between them. CDR3 DNA: TGTGCCAGCAGCCTCTCAGGGATGGAGACCCAGTACTTC. Protein product: CASSLSGMETQYF.

V usage is TRBV11-1 and J usage is TRBJ2-3; 8 bases map to TRBD1. This CDR3 has 14 residues. Germline CDR1 reads SGHAT; CDR2 reads FQDESV (reference sequence). V shed 10 bases, J shed 4 bases, and the junction held 10 bases outside the gene matches. The CDR3 reads CATAGQGNSDTQYF. The CDR3, as DNA: TGTGCCACCGCAGGACAGGGTAATTCAGATACGCAGTATTTT. Using reference TRBV11-1 and TRBJ2-3 for the parts outside the CDR3, the full variable domain is EAEVAQSPRYKITEKSQAVAFWCDPISGHATLYWYRQILGQGPELLVQFQDESVVDDSQLPKDRFSAERLKGVDSTLKIQPAELGDSAMYLCATAGQGNSDTQYFGPGTRLTVL.

The genes are TRBV27 and TRBJ2-1; 12 positions match TRBD2. CDR3 length: 16 amino acids. J was trimmed by 2 bases and V by 2 bases; bases with no gene match: 1. Germline assignment: CDR1 MNHEY and CDR2 SMNVEV (reference sequence). The CDR3: CASSLTSGGTYNEQFF. CDR3 in DNA: TGTGCCAGCAGTTTAACTAGCGGGGGGACCTACAATGAGCAGTTCTTC.

This sequence joins TRBV6-1 and TRBJ2-3; 11 bases line up with TRBD2. The germline gives CDR1 MNHNS, CDR2 SASEGT. This CDR3 has 16 amino acids. The junction had 4 bases not matched to a gene; V was cut back by 1 base and J by 4 bases. The CDR3, as DNA: TGTGCCAGCAGTGAAGGGGGGACTAGCGGTTCAGATACGCAGTATTTT. It codes for CASSEGGTSGSDTQYF.

The table lists this clone with a count of one. V and J are TRBV12-3 or TRBV12-4 and TRBJ1-1; D may be TRBD1 (6 bases). V was shortened by 7 bases and J by 5 bases, with 14 bases between the two germline ends. CDR3 length equals 13 residues. CDR3 bases: TGTGCCAGCAACCCGACAGGAGAAACTGAAGCTTTCTTT. It is translated as CASNPTGETEAFF.

J is TRBJ1-2 and V is TRBV28; 7 bases are shared with TRBD1. After removal of 4 bases from V and 2 bases from J, the junction contained 10 bases not matched to a gene. There are 16 residues in the CDR3. Germline lookup yields CDR1 MDHEN and CDR2 SYDVKM. This CDR3 is CASSWVRQGGNYGYTF. The CDR3 DNA is TGTGCCAGCAGTTGGGTGCGACAGGGAGGAAACTATGGCTACACCTTC.

The J gene is TRBJ1-6, the V gene TRBV5-4, with D perhaps matching TRBD1 (6 bases). The CDR3 is made up of 14 amino acids. The germline V gene encodes CDR1 SGHNT and CDR2 YYREEE (reference sequence). Trimming cost V 4 bases and J 10 bases, with 15 bases left between them. For the CDR3, the DNA is TGTGCCAGCAGCACGACGACAGGAGGATCACCCCTCCACTTT. Translation: CASSTTTGGSPLHF.

A remark on this clone: The sample contains more than one DNA sequence encoding this CDR3. The chain's CDR3 is CASSQAGGDTQYF. The CDR3 DNA is TGCGCCAGCAGCCAAGCTGGGGGGGATACGCAGTATTTT. The rearrangement links TRBV4-3 to TRBJ2-3; D might be TRBD2 (6 bases). Trimming took 1 base from V and 6 from J, leaving 8 bases between them. CDR1 is LGHNA, CDR2 YSLEER, per germline. This CDR3 has 13 amino acids.

With respect to this clone: The identical CDR3 is also encoded by other nucleotide sequences in the sample. The chain joins TRBV18 to TRBJ1-5; 7 positions agree with TRBD1. With 3 bases clipped from V and 2 bases from J, the junction kept 1 base outside the gene matches. CDR1 KGHSH and CDR2 LQKENI come from the germline V gene. The length of the CDR3 is 14 residues. As DNA, the CDR3 is TGTGCCAGCTCACCTACAGGGGGCAATCAGCCCCAGCATTTT. Its protein product is CASSPTGGNQPQHF. Full variable domain (remainder filled in from reference TRBV18 and TRBJ1-5): NAGVMQNPRHLVRRRGQEARLRCSPMKGHSHVYWYRQLPEEGLKFMVYLQKENIIDESGMPKERFSAEFPKEGPSILRIQQVVRGDSAAYFCASSPTGGNQPQHFGDGTRLSIL.

The chain joins TRBV13 to TRBJ1-2; TRBD1 aligns across 7 bases. Germline assignment: CDR1 PRHDT and CDR2 FYEKMQ (reference sequence). V shed 3 bases and J 10 bases; nucleotides not matched to a gene: 8. The CDR3 loop spans 13 amino acids. The CDR3: CASSLIGGNVYTF. CDR3 DNA: TGTGCCAGCAGCTTGATAGGGGGCAATGTCTACACCTTC.

Only one count was recorded for this clone. The J gene is TRBJ1-3, the V gene TRBV7-2; D gene unclear. The CDR3 is 15 amino acids. V lost 5 bases and J lost 3, with 14 bases in between. In germline, CDR1 is SGHTA, CDR2 FQGNSA. This CDR3 is CASSQTHRSGNTIYF. CDR3 sequence (DNA): TGTGCCAGCAGCCAGACCCACAGAAGTGGAAACACCATATATTTT.

J is TRBJ1-5 and V is TRBV19, with a tentative D call TRBD1 (6 bases). Germline CDR1 and CDR2: LNHDA and SQIVND (reference sequence). This CDR3 contains 15 residues. Trimming stripped 3 bases from V and 2 bases from J, with 11 bases between. For the CDR3, the DNA is TGTGCCAGTAGTATCAACAGGGACGGCAATCAGCCCCAGCATTTT. It translates to CASSINRDGNQPQHF. Full variable domain (remainder filled in from reference TRBV19 and TRBJ1-5): DGGITQSPKYLFRKEGQNVTLSCEQNLNHDAMYWYRQDPGQGLRLIYYSQIVNDFQKGDIAEGYSVSREKKESFPLTVTSAQKNPTAFYLCASSINRDGNQPQHFGDGTRLSIL.

The genes are TRBV28 and TRBJ2-7; 9 nucleotides agree with TRBD2. The CDR3 loop spans 15 amino acids. J gave up 0 bases and V 7 bases, and 7 bases lay outside the gene matches. Germline V gene lookup returns CDR1 MDHEN and CDR2 SYDVKM. Here the CDR3 reads CASIRRGGFSYEQYF. CDR3 coding DNA: TGTGCCAGCATTCGGCGGGGGGGATTCTCCTACGAGCAGTACTTC.

This clone was observed once. V usage is TRBV27 and J usage is TRBJ1-4, with TRBD1 matching over 7 bases. The germline CDR1 and CDR2 sequences are MNHEY and SMNVEV (reference sequence). The CDR3 covers 17 residues. V shed 6 bases and J 1 base; nucleotides not matched to a gene: 11. CDR3 in amino acids: CASSYRGFAGTNEKLFF. In DNA, the CDR3 is TGTGCCAGCAGCTACAGGGGTTTCGCGGGAACTAATGAAAAACTGTTTTTT.

The CDR3 reads CSASSSGGYGTETQYF. The CDR3 coding sequence is TGCAGTGCTAGTTCTAGCGGGGGCTATGGGACCGAGACCCAGTACTTC. The rearrangement joins TRBV20-1 to TRBJ2-5; 10 nucleotides match TRBD2. Germline loops: CDR1 DFQATT, CDR2 SNEGSKA (reference sequence). V lost 3 bases to trimming and J lost 5 bases; unmatched junction nucleotides: 12. The CDR3 consists of 16 residues.

The rearrangement uses TRBV27 and TRBJ1-5; TRBD1 might be the D (6 bases). The CDR3 spans 15 residues. The V end was cut by 8 bases, the J end by 1 base, with 15 bases between. The germline V gene has CDR1 MNHEY and CDR2 SMNVEV (reference sequence). CDR3 coding DNA: TGTGCCAGCTGCCGAGGCAGGGGAAGCAATCAGCCCCAGCATTTT. Translated: CASCRGRGSNQPQHF.